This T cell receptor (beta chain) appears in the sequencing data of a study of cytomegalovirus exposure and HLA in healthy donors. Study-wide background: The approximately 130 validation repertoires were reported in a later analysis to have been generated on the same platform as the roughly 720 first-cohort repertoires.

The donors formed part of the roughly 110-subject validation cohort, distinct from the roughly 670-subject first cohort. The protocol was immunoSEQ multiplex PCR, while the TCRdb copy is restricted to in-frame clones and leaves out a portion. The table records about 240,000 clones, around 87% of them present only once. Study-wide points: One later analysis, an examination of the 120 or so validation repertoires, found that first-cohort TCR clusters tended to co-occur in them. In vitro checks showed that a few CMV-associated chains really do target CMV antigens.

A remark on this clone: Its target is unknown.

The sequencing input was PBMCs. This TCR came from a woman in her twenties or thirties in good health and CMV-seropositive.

The CDR3 loop is CAWTPDRGFYEQYF. DNA for the CDR3: TGTGCCTGGACCCCTGACAGGGGATTTTACGAGCAGTACTTC. V is TRBV30 and J is TRBJ2-7, with 8 positions matching TRBD1. Germline CDR1 reads GTSNPN; CDR2 reads SVGIG (reference sequence). The trim removed 4 bases at V and 4 bases at J, leaving 9 bases unmatched. CDR3 length: 14 residues. Using reference TRBV30 and TRBJ2-7 for the parts outside the CDR3, the full variable domain is SQTIHQWPATLVQPVGSPLSLECTVEGTSNPNLYWYRQAAGRGLQLLFYSVGIGQISSEVPQNLSASRPQDRQFILSSKKLLLSDSGFYLCAWTPDRGFYEQYFGPGTRLTVT.